A selection of T cell receptor beta chains follows, all from one sample in a study of blood T cells in healthy people across ages. TCRdb reprocessed the 5' RACE reads via MiXCR and lists one record per CDR3 protein. Here the sample spans 850,000 to 1,000,000 distinct CDR3 sequences, roughly 51% being singletons. The material sequenced was blood. The source of these receptors is a woman aged 55-70 years in good health. CDR3s leave out the opening cysteine and the closing phenylalanine or tryptophan. Each record gives: CDR3 protein, V gene, J gene.

ASSPPNRVPQETQY	TRBV18	TRBJ2-5
ASSFSYQTLDTQY	TRBV7-2	TRBJ2-3
ASSYPAEDTQY	TRBV6-6	TRBJ2-3
ASSWREPDTQY	TRBV12-3/TRBV12-4	TRBJ2-3
ASSFRGISNQPQH	TRBV28	TRBJ1-5
ASSQTGDSPLH	TRBV5-1	TRBJ1-6
ATSRDNGETQY	TRBV15	TRBJ2-5
ASSLFADSKDTQY	TRBV7-2	TRBJ2-3
ASSLRRQGGNEQF	TRBV27	TRBJ2-1
ASSPVLLGQGLGGYT	TRBV28	TRBJ1-2
ASSYRGGSTNEQF	TRBV6-5	TRBJ2-1
SVLLGGDYT	TRBV29-1	TRBJ1-2
ASSPTTGGGSYGYT	TRBV18	TRBJ1-2
ASSLVENTEAF	TRBV12-3/TRBV12-4	TRBJ1-1
ASSTAGPYEQY	TRBV2	NA
ASSQAERANTGELF	TRBV4-1	TRBJ2-2
ASSYTWGEGLDEQF	TRBV6-5	TRBJ2-1
ASSPGGGDYEQY	TRBV18	TRBJ2-7
ASINPRLYTQY	TRBV12-3/TRBV12-4	TRBJ2-3
ASSLVQGAIRDGYT	TRBV7-9	TRBJ1-2
ASSLGWTGNSNQPQH	TRBV12-3/TRBV12-4	TRBJ1-5
SVGSGRSTDTQY	TRBV29-1	TRBJ2-3